The present entry profiles one T cell receptor (beta chain) with its context. Its antigen is not identified. The record originates from a study of CD8 T cells in ankylosing spondylitis. CDR1 is SGHRS and CDR2 is YFSETQ in the germline V gene. The CDR3 loop spans 15 amino acids. Broader study findings: It appeared that ankylosing spondylitis blood was characterized by a TCR beta motif of 8 or 9 highly homologous variants.

TCRdb analysed the 5' RACE reads with MiXCR anew, one entry per CDR3 protein. The table shows 470,000 or so distinct CDR3 sequences, with more than 25% occurring only once. Sequencing input: blood, either unsorted or a sorted T cell fraction (not recorded which). This receptor was identified in a male donor with ankylosing spondylitis. This chain joins TRBV5-1 and TRBJ2-1; TRBD2 matches 10 bases. CDR3 region: CASRQAGGTYNEQFF. CDR3 DNA sequence: TGCGCTTCGCGGCAAGCGGGAGGGACCTACAATGAGCAGTTCTTC.